A single sample is the source of the 24 T cell receptor beta chains below, sequenced in a study of regulatory T cells in long-lasting Graves disease. iRepertoire HTBI primers and Arm-PCR of CDR3 regions built TCR beta libraries. TCRdb reprocessed the multiplex PCR reads via MiXCR and lists one record per CDR3 protein. The data contain roughly 320,000 distinct CDR3 sequences, over 15% of them seen just once; the ten biggest clones take up just under 30%. Noted time point: newly diagnosed GD, antithyroid drugs for less than 3 months. Generation of the TCR library employed RNA extracted from PBMCs. The same data also went into a second study, on T cells in Graves' hyperthyroidism and ophthalmopathy.

The specimen was peripheral blood mononuclear cells (PBMCs), collected at new diagnosis, from a patient treated with antithyroid drugs. The receptors here all came from a man aged 35 to 55 with Graves disease.

This clonotype came up many times. The chain joins TRBV27 to TRBJ2-2; the match to TRBD1 covers 7 bases. The germline V gene encodes CDR1 MNHEY and CDR2 SMNVEV (reference sequence). V lost 6 bases and J lost 5; bases outside the gene matches: 6. This CDR3 has 14 residues. The CDR3 nucleotides are TGTGCCAGCAGAAGGGGACAGTTAACCGGGGAGCTGTTTTTT. Residues: CASRRGQLTGELFF.

This clonotype was recorded at least ten times. This chain links TRBV18 with TRBJ2-1, with TRBD1 matching 7 bases. V shed 4 bases, J shed 8 bases, and the junction held 8 bases outside the gene matches. The length of the CDR3 is 14 residues. From germline, CDR1 is KGHSH and CDR2 LQKENI. For the CDR3, the DNA is TGTGCCAGCTCACGACAGGGAGCCCCCTATGAGCAGTTCTTC. Translating gives CASSRQGAPYEQFF. The complete variable domain, with remaining parts taken from reference TRBV18 and TRBJ2-1, reads NAGVMQNPRHLVRRRGQEARLRCSPMKGHSHVYWYRQLPEEGLKFMVYLQKENIIDESGMPKERFSAEFPKEGPSILRIQQVVRGDSAAYFCASSRQGAPYEQFFGPGTRLTVL.

This clonotype came up a few times. J is TRBJ1-4 and V is TRBV19, with D unresolved. The V end lost 1 base, the J end lost 0 bases, and 12 bases lay between the germline ends. The CDR3 loop spans 17 amino acids. Looked up from germline, CDR1 is LNHDA and CDR2 is SQIVND (reference sequence). The CDR3 nucleotides read TGTGCCAGTAGTATAGTCGGCGGCAGCACAACTAATGAAAAACTGTTTTTT. It yields the protein CASSIVGGSTTNEKLFF.

This clonotype was detected many times. The chain joins TRBV20-1 to TRBJ1-6; D gene uncertain. The germline V and J ends were trimmed by 3 bases and 5 bases, with 14 bases remaining between them. The CDR3 loop spans 15 amino acids. Per the germline V gene, CDR1 is DFQATT and CDR2 is SNEGSKA (reference sequence). Written as DNA, the CDR3 is TGCAGTGCTAGCGGGAGCGAGGTTCATAATTCACCCCTCCACTTT. It yields the protein CSASGSEVHNSPLHF.

This clonotype was recorded at least ten times. J is TRBJ2-2 and V is TRBV10-3; 9 bases are shared with TRBD1. CDR3 length equals 18 residues. CDR1 is ENHRY, CDR2 SYGVKD, per germline. Trimming removed 4 bases from V and 0 bases from J; junction bases left unmatched: 9. As DNA, the CDR3 is TGTGCCATCAGTGTTGCCGGGACAGGGTCAACGAACACCGGGGAGCTGTTTTTT. It yields the protein CAISVAGTGSTNTGELFF.

This clonotype occurred many times. The V and J genes are TRBV7-2 and TRBJ1-1, with D uncertain. The V and J ends lost 1 base and 0 bases respectively, with 9 bases between them. The CDR3 runs to 15 residues. Germline V gives CDR1 SGHTA, CDR2 FQGNSA. The CDR3 region is CASSLVGSMNTEAFF. The CDR3 DNA reads TGTGCCAGCAGCTTAGTCGGCAGTATGAACACTGAAGCTTTCTTT. The full variable domain, with the rest looked up from reference TRBV7-2 and TRBJ1-1, is GAGVSQSPSNKVTEKGKDVELRCDPISGHTALYWYRQSLGQGLEFLIYFQGNSAPDKSGLPSDRFSAERTGGSVSTLTIQRTQQEDSAVYLCASSLVGSMNTEAFFGQGTRLTVV.

This clonotype was found many times. This sequence joins TRBV29-1 and TRBJ1-2, with D possibly matching TRBD1 (5 bases). Germline CDR1 reads SQVTM; CDR2 reads ANQGSEA. CDR3 length equals 14 residues. V was clipped by 0 bases and J by 5 bases, with 13 bases between them. The CDR3 loop reads CSVEDDEGVYGYTF. The CDR3 nucleotides are TGCAGCGTTGAAGACGATGAAGGGGTGTATGGCTACACCTTC.

This chain joins TRBV5-1 and TRBJ2-3, with D tentatively TRBD1 (5 bases). V lost 7 bases and J 0 bases, leaving 15 bases between the germline ends. Germline loops: CDR1 SGHRS, CDR2 YFSETQ. This CDR3 comprises 15 residues. CDR3: CASSQGFGSTDTQYF. DNA for the CDR3: TGCGCCAGCTCTCAGGGTTTTGGGAGCACAGATACGCAGTATTTT.

This clonotype occurred many times. The chain employs TRBV9 and TRBJ2-7, with 13 bases that match TRBD2. J lost 4 bases, V lost 3 bases, and 1 base had no gene match. Germline loops: CDR1 SGDLS, CDR2 YYNGEE. There are 14 residues in the CDR3. CDR3: CASSGTSGGYEQYF. Here the CDR3 DNA reads TGTGCCAGCAGCGGGACTAGCGGGGGTTACGAGCAGTACTTC.

In its sample, this clonotype was seen many times. CDR3 amino acids: CASSLGSSYYEQYF. The CDR3 DNA reads TGCGCCAGCAGCTTGGGATCTAGTTACTACGAGCAGTACTTC. The genes are TRBV5-1 and TRBJ2-7; no firm D call. V shed 0 bases and J shed 3 bases, with 10 bases lying between them. CDR1 is SGHRS and CDR2 is YFSETQ in the germline V gene. The CDR3 loop spans 14 amino acids.

Note on this clonotype: A read error may explain this, as a much larger clone is one base away. The rearrangement links TRBV6-5 to TRBJ2-5; the D is unclear. Per the germline V gene, CDR1 is MNHEY and CDR2 is SVGAGI. The V gene lost 2 bases and the J gene lost 2 bases, with 18 bases spanning the gap. The length of the CDR3 is 17 residues. The CDR3 spells CASSYPRLGRPQETQYF. CDR3 nucleotides: TGTGCCAGCAGTTACCCAAGACTCGGACGCCCACAAGAGACCCAGTACTTC.

In its sample, this clonotype was seen many times. V and J are TRBV2 and TRBJ2-3; maybe TRBD2 (5 bases). The CDR3 sequence is 12 residues long. The V gene lost 7 bases and the J gene lost 4 bases, with 9 bases spanning the gap. Per the germline V gene, CDR1 is SNHLY and CDR2 is FYNNEI. Written as DNA, the CDR3 is TGTGCCAGCAAACCGGGGTCAGATACGCAGTATTTT. Its protein is CASKPGSDTQYF.

This clonotype is classed as medium-sized. The chain uses TRBV28 and TRBJ2-1; tentative D call: TRBD1 (6 bases). Germline assignment: CDR1 MDHEN and CDR2 SYDVKM. The CDR3 totals 15 residues. V lost 6 bases and J lost 7, with 19 bases in between. The CDR3 reads CASSPLGQFTNEQFF. Written as DNA, the CDR3 is TGTGCCAGCAGCCCACTCGGACAGTTTACGAATGAGCAGTTCTTC.

The V gene is TRBV5-1, the J gene TRBJ2-5; D call uncertain. This CDR3 region has 12 residues. Germline V gene sequence: CDR1 SGHRS, CDR2 YFSETQ. V lost 3 bases, J lost 2 bases, and 5 bases lay in between. The CDR3 nucleotides are TGCGCCAGCAGCTCCCAGCAAGAGACCCAGTACTTC. Residues: CASSSQQETQYF.

This clonotype was seen only a few times. The gene calls are TRBV5-1 and TRBJ1-6; no reliable D call. Germline CDR1 is SGHRS and CDR2 is YFSETQ. V lost 1 base and J 0 bases, leaving 8 bases between the germline ends. There are 16 residues in the CDR3. The CDR3 DNA reads TGCGCCAGCAGCTTGACAGCGAGCTCCTATAATTCACCCCTCCACTTT. This codes for CASSLTASSYNSPLHF.

To note about this clonotype: A much larger clone lies one base from this, so it may be a read error. The chain couples TRBV2 to TRBJ2-5, with D perhaps matching TRBD1 (6 bases). V was trimmed by 2 bases and J by 11 bases, leaving 18 bases between them. This CDR3 region has 14 residues. Per germline, CDR1 SNHLY and CDR2 FYNNEI. In nucleotides, the CDR3 is TGTGCCAGCAGTGAATATTTGGGGGCGTGGGAGCAGTACTTC. It specifies CASSEYLGAWEQYF.

This clonotype was recorded at least ten times. J is TRBJ1-6 and V is TRBV6-1; TRBD1 might be the D (5 bases). This CDR3 has 15 amino acids. Germline V gives CDR1 MNHNS, CDR2 SASEGT. For the CDR3, the DNA is TGTGCTGAAACCGGGGCCTTACTACTCTGGGAAACCCTCCACTTT. It yields the protein CAETGALLLWETLHF.

At least ten counts were recorded for this clonotype. V gene TRBV2 combines with J gene TRBJ2-1; no clear D gene. The CDR3 has 11 residues. Germline CDR1 SNHLY, CDR2 FYNNEI. The CDR3 loop is CLGASYNEQFF. DNA of the CDR3: TGTCTCGGAGCATCCTACAATGAGCAGTTCTTC.

This clonotype has more than one count but fewer than ten. The chain uses TRBV6-2 or TRBV6-3 and TRBJ2-7; possible D gene TRBD2, 5 bases. There are 15 residues in the CDR3. The V end lost 2 bases, the J end lost 4 bases, and 15 bases lay between the germline ends. Germline V CDR1 and CDR2: MNHEY, SVGEGT. CDR3 coding DNA: TGTGCCAGCAGTTACACCCCCTGGGGAGCATACGAGCAGTACTTC. This sequence encodes CASSYTPWGAYEQYF.

This clonotype was seen many times. The rearrangement uses TRBV30 and TRBJ2-7, with D tentatively TRBD2 (7 bases). Germline V gene lookup returns CDR1 GTSNPN and CDR2 SVGIG (reference sequence). CDR3 size: 15 residues. Trimming pared 0 bases from V and 3 bases from J, leaving 15 bases between. CDR3 amino acids: CAWSVGGANLYEQYF. In DNA, the CDR3 is TGTGCCTGGAGTGTAGGGGGGGCGAACCTCTACGAGCAGTACTTC. Full variable domain (missing parts from reference TRBV30 and TRBJ2-7): SQTIHQWPATLVQPVGSPLSLECTVEGTSNPNLYWYRQAAGRGLQLLFYSVGIGQISSEVPQNLSASRPQDRQFILSSKKLLLSDSGFYLCAWSVGGANLYEQYFGPGTRLTVT.

This clonotype was seen at least ten times. The chain joins TRBV7-2 to TRBJ1-1; D remains ambiguous. The CDR3 spans 13 residues. V shed 1 base and J shed 4 bases, with 7 bases lying between them. Germline values: CDR1 SGHTA, CDR2 FQGNSA. In DNA, the CDR3 is TGTGCCAGCAGCTTAGGACAAGCCACTGAAGCTTTCTTT. Translated: CASSLGQATEAFF.

This clonotype was observed a few times. V is TRBV30 and J is TRBJ1-3, with unresolved D. Between the trimmed V and J ends, which lost 0 bases and 10 bases, there was a span of 10 bases. Per the germline V gene, CDR1 is GTSNPN and CDR2 is SVGIG (reference sequence). CDR3 size: 12 residues. CDR3 residues: CAWSVTFGTIYF. As DNA, the CDR3 is TGTGCCTGGAGTGTCACGTTTGGGACCATATATTTT.

This clonotype occurred many times. The V call is TRBV11-3, the J call TRBJ1-3, with TRBD1 identical over 9 bases. The trim removed 5 bases at V and 4 bases at J, leaving 3 bases unmatched. This CDR3 is built from 14 residues. Germline loops: CDR1 SGHNT, CDR2 YENEEA. The CDR3 reads CASSPDRGGNTIYF. In DNA, the CDR3 is TGTGCCAGCAGCCCGGACAGGGGAGGAAACACCATATATTTT.

CDR3 in amino acids: CASSAKTINEQFF. The CDR3 DNA reads as TGTGCCAGCAGCGCAAAGACTATAAATGAGCAGTTCTTC. V gene TRBV5-4 combines with J gene TRBJ2-1; D perhaps matches TRBD2 (5 bases). Deletions cut 4 bases from V and 7 bases from J, with 12 bases between. CDR3 size: 13 residues. Germline values: CDR1 SGHNT, CDR2 YYREEE (reference sequence).